The clone carrying this T cell receptor beta chain came up once. Its antigen is undetermined. The data stem from a study of CD8 T cells in ankylosing spondylitis. Study-level results: Ankylosing spondylitis blood appeared to be characterized by a TCR beta motif of 7 to 9 highly homologous variants. Clones linked to disease were reported to show significant enrichment in matched ankylosing spondylitis synovial fluid. Disease-linked clones bore a CD8+ phenotype and were relatively rare in peripheral blood.

As the method for making TCR beta libraries, quantitative 5'-RACE with molecular barcodes was used. TCRdb processed the 5' RACE reads anew with MiXCR; each CDR3 protein has one entry. The table records about 260,000 distinct CDR3 sequences, about 19% of them present only once. This clonotype was obtained from a male donor with ankylosing spondylitis or in good health (not recorded which). The sequenced sample consisted of blood, either unsorted or a sorted T cell fraction (not recorded which).

The CDR3 DNA sequence: TGTGCCTGGAGTATCTTAGGAACGGCCGGCTACACCTTC. This sequence encodes CAWSILGTAGYTF. J is TRBJ1-2 and V is TRBV30; D remains unclear. Trimming removed 2 bases at V and 8 bases at J, with 15 bases between. The germline V gene has CDR1 GTSNPN and CDR2 SVGIG (reference sequence). The CDR3 consists of 13 residues.